Listed below are T cell receptor beta chains from one sample, sequenced in a study of T cell responses to AZD1222 COVID-19 vaccine. The assay was immunoSEQ multiplex PCR, and TCRdb's table has in-frame clones only and misses some. The sample contains fewer than 200,000 clones, roughly 92% of which appear only once. This specimen was peripheral blood, taken on day 0 of AZD1222 vaccination. The receptors derive from an adult in good health. CDR3s leave out the opening cysteine and the closing phenylalanine or tryptophan.

v_gene,j_gene,CDR3aa
TRBV7-3,TRBJ2-5,ASSFLGKRETQY
TRBV10-1,TRBJ1-2,ASSEADRQGTYGYT
TRBV29-1,TRBJ1-5,SVGLYSNQPQH
TRBV6-5,TRBJ2-2,ASKSSGAGTGELF
TRBV27,TRBJ2-1,ASSRTGTRNEQF
TRBV7-6,TRBJ1-3,ASSSSGWGRGNTIY
TRBV29-1,TRBJ2-5,SVEDRRETQY
TRBV18,TRBJ2-1,ASSPTGTSGNNEQF
TRBV6-2/TRBV6-3,TRBJ2-7,ASSSRSTAAYEQY
TRBV3-1/TRBV3-2,TRBJ1-6,ASSLYRENRSPLH
TRBV6-5,TRBJ1-3,ASSYSRGGPGNTIY